This T cell receptor (beta chain) was captured in a study of blood T cell repertoires in COVID-19. As for the study in general: Samples came from the United States, Italy and Spain, spanning acute and convalescent COVID-19.

Under the authors' procedure: Reference gene primer amplification gave estimated nucleated cell counts. TCRdb's copy holds only in-frame clones and misses some; the assay was immunoSEQ multiplex PCR. D and trimming were read from the DNA, whereas the V and J calls and clone size are those reported in that table. The repertoire holds roughly 370,000 clones, with around nine tenths as singletons. V dropped 4 bases and J dropped 5; count of bases not matched to a gene: 8. Looked up from germline, CDR1 is SGHAT and CDR2 is FQDESV (reference sequence). There are 15 residues in the CDR3. Grouping used clinical history reported by participants in a survey and questionnaire.

This clonotype was sampled from a woman in her forties or fifties who had recovered from COVID-19. The rearrangement joins TRBV11-1 to TRBJ1-1; 9 bases match TRBD1. The sample comprised PBMCs or T cells enriched from blood (not recorded which). CDR3 amino acids: CASSWMGTGITEAFF. The CDR3 DNA sequence: TGTGCCAGCAGCTGGATGGGGACAGGGATTACTGAAGCTTTCTTT.